The text below deals with one TCR beta chain. TCRdb analysed the 5' RACE reads with MiXCR anew, one entry per CDR3 protein. This sample has hundreds of thousands of distinct CDR3 sequences, with 20% found just once. The data were taken from a study of T-cell memory formation after mild COVID-19. Per germline, CDR1 SGHRS and CDR2 YFSETQ. After removal of 2 bases from V and 3 bases from J, the junction contained 4 bases not matched to a gene. This CDR3 spans 15 amino acids. This sequence was found in an adult woman who had mild COVID-19 (a few samples of this study predate the infection). Cell type and time point are not known. The rearrangement uses TRBV5-1 and TRBJ2-2, with 7 bases that match TRBD1. The sequenced sample was PBMCs or a T cell subset sorted from them (not recorded which). CDR3: CASSFSGTDTGELFF. The DNA for the CDR3 is TGCGCCAGCAGCTTTTCCGGGACAGACACCGGGGAGCTGTTTTTT.